Included here is one T cell receptor (beta chain) sequence, with context. Germline assignment: CDR1 MDHEN and CDR2 SYDVKM. The ends were cut back, 6 bases at V and 6 bases at J, with 14 bases in the middle. The CDR3 contains 13 residues. The entry originates in a study of blood T cell repertoires in COVID-19. On the study more broadly: PBMCs, B-cell-depleted T cells, or T cells were the source of the cDNA or gDNA that made up the material.

Under the authors' procedure: Amplifying reference gene primers gave estimates of nucleated cell counts. Libraries were prepared by immunoSEQ multiplex PCR; TCRdb keeps only in-frame clonotypes and omits some of them. The V and J calls and the clone size are those of that table, but D and trimming were determined from the DNA. The table lists some 150,000 clones, about 87% of them singletons. The sequenced material came from peripheral blood. The TCR sequence derives from a woman aged 60 to 75 who had recovered from COVID-19. J is TRBJ1-1 and V is TRBV28, with D possibly TRBD1 on 6 matching bases. The CDR3: CASSSGEGSEAFF. The CDR3, as DNA: TGTGCCAGCAGCTCAGGGGAAGGGTCTGAAGCTTTCTTT.